This TCR beta chain was captured in a study of Tregs in tolerant kidney transplant recipients (dated by TCRdb to between 2017 and 2020). Regarding the complete study: The study used TCRbeta sequencing to identify donor-specific regulatory T cells before combined kidney and bone marrow transplantation, then tracked those cells after transplant. Several methods of expanding Tregs specific for an allogeneic donor were compared by TCRbeta repertoire sequencing in a few healthy controls. General conclusions and limits of the study: Biological reproducibility was not directly assessed, although technical replication error appeared to be minimal. Expanding Tregs with activated donor B cells appeared to identify the most biologically relevant and donor-specific TCRbeta repertoire. Because only a small number of patients were included, the study had limitations, and the results will need to be validated in larger populations as well as under other immunosuppression protocols.

Genomic DNA was extracted from sorted cells with the QIAGEN DNeasy Blood and Tissue Kit for TCRbeta CDR3 sequencing. High-throughput TCRbeta CDR3 sequencing was carried out commercially through immunoSEQ, with PCR amplification with bias correction and internal controls included. The source study handled its data this way. Unique productive TCRbeta sequences were defined by CDR3 nucleotide sequence where primers matched, otherwise by CDR3 amino acid sequence with Vbeta and Jbeta genes. As a correction for sorting error, sequences shared between sorted populations at a frequency ratio of 2:1 or less were discarded, and the remaining shared sequences were assigned to the higher population. A sequence was defined as donor-reactive if the sequence was expanded at least 5-fold in CFSE-low cells compared with unstimulated cells and had a frequency of at least 0.01% in CFSE-low cells. Repertoire divergence was quantified by Jensen-Shannon divergence using the top 100 TCRbeta sequences ranked by frequency. For samples with multiple sequencing runs, sorting error was corrected in each run separately before the runs were combined. TCRdb provides this immuneACCESS table in a form limited to in-frame rearrangements. Some clones are lacking; in checked studies, under half of them reflect an unresolved V gene, and why the rest are absent is not known. The D gene and trimming were derived from the DNA, and the V and J assignments and clone size from that table. The sample records fewer than 150,000 clones, roughly nine tenths of which are singletons. The ten largest clonotypes hold approximately 0.62% of the sample.

Thawed PBMCs were FACS-sorted into unstimulated Tregs (CD4+CD25+CD127-), CD4+ non-Tregs (CD4+CD25-), CD4 cells and CD8 cells. Healthy control blood was obtained either as purchased buffy coats or from healthy volunteers. Healthy control blood was processed by Ficoll density gradient to PBMCs and cryopreserved; patient PBMCs were collected before and after transplant. As concerns this clone: Its antigen is unknown. No clone much larger than this one lies a single base away; base qualities are absent.

The V end loses 0 bases and the J end loses 1 base, and a stretch of 10 bases separates them. Reading from cysteine to phenylalanine, the CDR3 counts 15 amino acids. Only the CDR3 region is kept as DNA, spanning 45 bases read in frame from base 1. The germline V gene (reference sequence) yields SGHKS for CDR1 and YYEKEE for CDR2. Material: CD4+ T cells from blood. The chain is assembled from TRBV5-5 and TRBJ1-1; TRBD1 is possibly the D segment (5 matching bases). The TCR was taken from a human donor in good health. The CDR3 protein: CASSLVGGRNTEAFF. The bases are TGTGCCAGCAGCTTGGTCGGGGGGAGGAACACTGAAGCTTTCTTT.